The 14 T cell receptor beta chains below were found in one sample sequenced in a study of T-cell reconstitution after alpha-beta-depleted transplantation in children. Researchers prepared the TCRbeta library using unique molecular identifiers, the study reports. TCRdb called the PCR reads again in MiXCR, with one record for every CDR3 protein. The top ten clones hold about 8% of a sample with around 300,000 distinct CDR3 sequences, roughly 9.1% of them seen once. This material consisted of PBMCs, taken before TCRalphabeta/CD19-depleted stem cell transplant. These receptors were collected from a boy younger than two with acute myeloid leukemia, due to receive a stem cell transplant.

This clonotype came up many times. This rearrangement joins TRBV14 to TRBJ1-6; TRBD1 is a possible D gene (6 bases). Germline CDR1 is SGHDN and CDR2 is FVKESK. V lost 1 base and J lost 7, with 11 bases in between. The CDR3 length is 15 residues. The CDR3 DNA reads TGTGCCAGCAGCCAAGTCCGGACAGTCAATTCACCCCTCCACTTT. Its translation is CASSQVRTVNSPLHF.

The table lists this clonotype with a few counts. This chain connects TRBV7-2 to TRBJ2-5; TRBD2 matches at 11 bases. J was trimmed by 5 bases and V by 2 bases; bases with no gene match: 1. The CDR3 extends over 14 amino acids. Germline V gene sequence: CDR1 SGHTA, CDR2 FQGNSA. The DNA for the CDR3 is TGTGCCAGCAGCTTAAGACTAGCGGGGGAGACCCAGTACTTC. It codes for CASSLRLAGETQYF.

The chain joins TRBV10-3 to TRBJ2-1; 7 bases fit TRBD1. Germline CDR1 reads ENHRY; CDR2 reads SYGVKD. The CDR3 has 13 amino acids. The J segment lost 4 bases and the V segment lost 8 bases, leaving 5 bases of the junction unmatched. DNA for the CDR3: TGTGCCATCCAGGGACAGCGATACAATGAGCAGTTCTTC. This gives the protein CAIQGQRYNEQFF.

This clonotype was counted between two and nine times. The chain employs TRBV20-1 and TRBJ2-3; the match to TRBD2 covers 10 bases. The CDR3 totals 19 residues. Germline CDR1 and CDR2: DFQATT and SNEGSKA (reference sequence). Trimming cost V 3 bases and J 5 bases; bases outside gene matches: 20. CDR3 sequence: CSARGQRGGRRLVQDTQYF. The CDR3 coding sequence is TGCAGTGCTAGGGGACAGCGGGGGGGCCGCCGTTTGGTACAAGATACGCAGTATTTT.

This clonotype has ten or more counts. The V and J genes are TRBV4-2 and TRBJ2-5; D is unclear. Trimming took 4 bases from V and 2 from J, leaving 5 bases between them. The CDR3 sequence is 12 residues long. Looked up from germline, CDR1 is LGHNA and CDR2 is YNFKEQ. The CDR3 DNA is TGTGCCAGCAGCCGCGCTCAAGAGACCCAGTACTTC. Protein product: CASSRAQETQYF.

This clonotype has ten or more counts. The V call is TRBV4-3, the J call TRBJ2-1; 9 bases map to TRBD2. Germline V gene lookup returns CDR1 LGHNA and CDR2 YSLEER. The CDR3 consists of 17 residues. Germline trimming cut 3 bases from V and 4 bases from J; bases unmatched to any gene: 10. CDR3 nucleotide sequence: TGCGCCAGCAGCCACGAACAGACTAGCGGTCCTTACAATGAGCAGTTCTTC. It specifies CASSHEQTSGPYNEQFF.

The CDR3 DNA reads as TGTGCCAGCAGAAGACAGGGGACTGGAAACACCATATATTTT. Amino acid sequence: CASRRQGTGNTIYF. The chain joins TRBV6-5 to TRBJ1-3, with 8 bases identical to TRBD1. The germline CDR1 and CDR2 sequences are MNHEY and SVGAGI. The CDR3 extends over 14 amino acids. J was trimmed by 2 bases and V by 6 bases; bases with no gene match: 3.

V usage is TRBV5-6 and J usage is TRBJ2-2, with 12 bases identical to TRBD2. The germline gives CDR1 SGHDT, CDR2 YYEEEE. Losses at the gene ends were 2 bases for V and 3 bases for J; bases not matched to a gene: 5. CDR3 size: 17 residues. CDR3 region: CASSFRLAGDYTGELFF. Written as DNA, the CDR3 is TGTGCCAGCAGCTTTAGACTAGCGGGAGACTACACCGGGGAGCTGTTTTTT.

This clonotype appeared many times. This sequence joins TRBV4-3 and TRBJ2-1, with TRBD2 as a possible D gene (6 bases). CDR3 size: 13 residues. CDR1 LGHNA and CDR2 YSLEER come from the germline V gene. The ends were cut back, 1 base at V and 9 bases at J, with 10 bases in the middle. CDR3 protein: CASSQGDSLEQFF. CDR3 in DNA: TGCGCCAGCAGCCAAGGGGACTCACTTGAGCAGTTCTTC.

This clonotype was picked up many times. This chain uses TRBV4-2 with TRBJ2-7, with 10 bases identical to TRBD2. Germline CDR1 and CDR2: LGHNA and YNFKEQ. The CDR3 runs to 17 residues. V dropped 0 bases and J dropped 4; count of bases not matched to a gene: 9. The CDR3 here is CASSQDWASGSVYEQYF. The CDR3 DNA sequence: TGTGCCAGCAGCCAAGATTGGGCTAGCGGGAGTGTGTACGAGCAGTACTTC.

The genes are TRBV4-2 and TRBJ1-5, with D perhaps matching TRBD1 (6 bases). V was pared by 3 bases and J by 9 bases, with 21 bases between. CDR3 size: 16 residues. Germline CDR1 reads LGHNA; CDR2 reads YNFKEQ. The CDR3 is CASSHDGPRGGGPQHF. CDR3 DNA: TGTGCCAGCAGCCACGATGGTCCCAGGGGAGGGGGGCCCCAGCATTTT.

This clonotype was detected a few times. This chain links TRBV5-6 with TRBJ2-7, with 8 bases identical to TRBD2. V lost 4 bases, J lost 3 bases, and 6 bases stayed unmatched. The germline V gene has CDR1 SGHDT and CDR2 YYEEEE. There are 14 residues in the CDR3. The CDR3 sequence is CASSPGGRYYEQYF. DNA for the CDR3: TGTGCCAGCAGCCCGGGGGGGCGTTACTACGAGCAGTACTTC.

This clonotype was counted at least ten times. The chain combines TRBV12-3 or TRBV12-4 with TRBJ2-1; 8 nucleotides agree with TRBD2. J gave up 2 bases and V 6 bases, and 6 bases lay outside the gene matches. This CDR3 comprises 15 residues. CDR3 nucleotides: TGTGCCAGCAGGCAAATAGCGGGGCCCTACAATGAGCAGTTCTTC. The encoded protein is CASRQIAGPYNEQFF.

This clonotype was recorded many times. The V gene is TRBV29-1, the J gene TRBJ1-4, with a tentative D call TRBD1 (6 bases). The CDR3 loop spans 14 amino acids. Trimming left V 4 bases short and J 7 bases short, with 16 bases between. Germline V lookup: CDR1 SQVTM, CDR2 ANQGSEA. CDR3 sequence (DNA): TGCAGCGTTGCCGACAGGCGGGGAGCTGAAAAACTGTTTTTT. This translates into CSVADRRGAEKLFF. Supplemented by reference TRBV29-1 and TRBJ1-4, the full variable domain reads SAVISQKPSRDICQRGTSLTIQCQVDSQVTMMFWYRQQPGQSLTLIATANQGSEATYESGFVIDKFPISRPNLTFSTLTVSNMSPEDSSIYLCSVADRRGAEKLFFGSGTQLSVL.